This TCR beta chain was identified during a study of T cells in Graves' hyperthyroidism and ophthalmopathy. Germline-derived CDR1 and CDR2 are SQVTM and ANQGSEA. The CDR3 extends over 13 amino acids. V shed 7 bases and J 3 bases; nucleotides not matched to a gene: 6. The investigators amplified TCR beta CDR3 regions from RNA transcripts. The study used the HTBI primer set for a first-round RT-PCR of the TCR CDR3. MiXCR, run by TCRdb on the multiplex PCR reads, gives a single entry per CDR3 protein. The data show fewer than 900,000 distinct CDR3 sequences, around 20% seen once. Any symptoms of ophthalmopathy came after the first hyperthyroidism diagnosis, from which the blood sample dates.

Sequencing was done on a sample of blood. The TCR comes from a woman between 50 and 59 years old with Graves' hyperthyroidism that later progressed to Graves' ophthalmopathy. V usage is TRBV29-1 and J usage is TRBJ1-3, with TRBD1 matching over 7 bases. The DNA for the CDR3 is TGCAGCGCCACGACAGGGAATGGAAACACCATATATTTT. It codes for CSATTGNGNTIYF.